This T cell receptor beta chain is from a study of blood T cells in healthy people across ages. General observations from the study: The recorded TCR beta diversity per million T cells decreased in a roughly linear manner with age. Diversity was higher, and naive CD4+ cells more numerous, in long-lived donors than in aged donors.

Each sample had at least 6 million PBMCs isolated. For the second PCR, which ran for roughly 6 to 12 cycles, a sample-barcoded 5' primer and a J-beta primer mix were used. With 12 random nucleotides, a template-switch adaptor tagged each individual cDNA molecule. Each CDR3 protein gets one entry after TCRdb re-called the 5' RACE reads with MiXCR. The table records about a million distinct CDR3 sequences, roughly 50% of them present only once. This clonotype was detected only a few times. The target antigen is unknown. Sequencing was performed on blood. This receptor was identified in a woman aged 55 to 70 in good health.

In DNA, the CDR3 is TGTGCCAGCAGTTACATGCAGGGCGAGCAGTACTTC. Amino acid sequence: CASSYMQGEQYF. V is TRBV6-2 or TRBV6-3 and J is TRBJ2-7; tentative D call: TRBD1 (5 bases). The germline V gene has CDR1 MNHEY and CDR2 SVGEGT. CDR3 length equals 12 residues. V lost 2 bases and J 6 bases, leaving 8 bases between the germline ends.